This T cell receptor (beta chain) was sequenced during a study of CD4 T cells in relation to SARS-CoV-2 and coronaviruses. On the study more broadly: After nine to eleven days of antigen culture, PBMC TCR beta CDR3s were sequenced. The restricting HLA molecule for shared crossreactive spike epitopes was mapped. Study-level findings and limits: Monoreactive clones expanded significantly more to SARS-CoV-2 than crossreactive clones did.

This clone was recorded a few times. As yet, its antigen is unknown. The CDR3 extends over 15 amino acids. Per germline, CDR1 SEHNR and CDR2 FQNEAQ (reference sequence). Between the trimmed V and J ends, which lost 0 bases and 3 bases, there was a span of 10 bases. Data came from immunoSEQ multiplex PCR; TCRdb stores just in-frame clones and leaves some out. The sample holds just over 35,000 clones, about four fifths seen once. The chain recombines TRBV7-9 with TRBJ2-3; the D is unclear. The sample was naive CD4+ T cells from PBMCs, cultured in vitro. The sample's subset: naive CD4+ T cells isolated by negative enrichment. The receptor's source is an adult with COVID-19. Here the CDR3 DNA reads TGTGCCAGCAGCTTAGCTCAGGCGCTTACAGATACGCAGTATTTT. The encoded protein is CASSLAQALTDTQYF.